These 3 T cell receptor beta chains share one sample of origin, sequenced in a study of identical twins. TCRdb redid the calling of the 5' RACE reads with MiXCR, one entry per CDR3 protein. The data show some 630,000 distinct CDR3 sequences, around 7.4% seen once. These records were also assigned to another study, of yellow fever vaccine responses in identical twins.

Material for sequencing was PBMCs. These receptors were collected from a woman aged 18-29 years in good health.

There are many counts of this clonotype. The V call is TRBV2, the J call TRBJ1-1; no definite D call. This CDR3 has 13 residues. V lost 6 bases and J lost 3, with 11 bases in between. CDR1 is SNHLY and CDR2 is FYNNEI in the germline V gene. The CDR3 coding sequence is TGTGCCAGCAGAGTCAGCGAGGACACTGAAGCTTTCTTT. Its protein product is CASRVSEDTEAFF.

This clonotype was seen only a few times. V usage is TRBV6-5 and J usage is TRBJ2-3; 9 nucleotides agree with TRBD2. CDR3 length equals 15 residues. The trim removed 2 bases at V and 2 bases at J, leaving 2 bases unmatched. Germline V lookup: CDR1 MNHEY, CDR2 SVGAGI. The CDR3 DNA is TGTGCCAGCAGTTACAAGCGGGGGGACACAGATACGCAGTATTTT. Encoded protein: CASSYKRGDTDTQYF.

This clonotype came up a few times. The V call is TRBV14, the J call TRBJ1-3, with unresolved D. The ends were cut back, 0 bases at V and 0 bases at J, with 9 bases in the middle. CDR3 length: 16 amino acids. Germline V gene lookup returns CDR1 SGHDN and CDR2 FVKESK. DNA for the CDR3: TGTGCCAGCAGCCAAGATCGACGGCCCTCTGGAAACACCATATATTTT. Amino acid sequence: CASSQDRRPSGNTIYF.